This T cell receptor beta chain was recorded in a study of T cell responses to AZD1222 COVID-19 vaccine listed by TCRdb under 2021. Describing the broader study: A total of 240 or so trial participants underwent TCR sequencing, of whom 200 to 220 had received two doses of AZD1222 and around 26 had received two doses of the MenACWY control vaccine. Trial participants were enrolled into age subgroups of 18-55, 56-69 and 70-plus years, which contained about 150, 28 and 57 TCR-sequenced participants, respectively. Broader findings and caveats from the paper: The 56-69-year group was small, and its depth increase did not reach significance, likely because of low power. Most participants were white British and females outnumbered males, and the authors suggested that clonal diversity may have been underestimated. A significant rise in spike-specific TCR breadth and depth was observed after two AZD1222 doses relative to day 0 and relative to MenACWY recipients. Because no day 14 peak-response samples were available, the repertoires could be characterized only after the peak T cell response. Reportedly, almost half of the unique spike-specific TCRs recognized epitopes lying outside the regions that are mutated in the B.1.351 and B.1.1.7 variants. CD4 TCRs associated with the vaccine covered the entire spike protein, and the dominant responses were in regions 160-218 and 743-854. Only a handful of AZD1222 recipients were SARS-CoV-2 seropositive at baseline, limiting conclusions about previously exposed vaccinees.

Details on this clone: Its antigen is not yet known. No much larger clone exists at a distance of one base, and base qualities are not known.

CDR3 length: 13 amino acids, cysteine to phenylalanine. The DNA shown is the 39-base CDR3, in frame from base 1. Between the V and J ends, shortened by 7 bases and 8 bases respectively, the junction contains 17 bases. CDR1 MNHEY and CDR2 SVGAGI are derived from the germline V gene. The CDR3 regions of human TCRbeta chains were analyzed by immunosequencing. Per the source publication's procedure: Repertoire TCRs were checked for matches against a reference library of SARS-CoV-2-specific TCRs that had been generated using the MIRA antigen-specificity platform. Breadth was defined as the fraction of unique TCRs that were SARS-CoV-2-associated. Depth was defined as the fraction of total T cells that were SARS-CoV-2-associated. Each spike-specific TCR was assigned to its reactive spike region and to a CD4 or CD8 class using the MIRA data. Log10-transformed breadth and depth values were compared by one-way ANOVA with Sidak's multiple comparisons tests. TCRdb obtained this table from immuneACCESS and retained in-frame rearrangements with V and J assigned. These tables miss some clones; where compared with another copy, unresolved V genes account for less than half of the shortfall, and the remainder is unexplained. The V and J calls and clone size come from that table; D and trimming were worked out from the DNA. This sample holds 140,000 to 150,000 clones; roughly 93% were observed only once. Clones ranked in the top ten supply roughly 12% of the sample.

The time point tag for this specimen amounts to: sample from adult after SARS-CoV-2 infection, after symptom onset. A couple of convalescent COVID-19 patients, sampled after symptom onset from adults with prior SARS-CoV-2 infection, were also TCR-sequenced for comparison. The sequencing used peripheral blood, collected after recovery from COVID-19. The chain is made from TRBV6-5 and TRBJ1-2; no D gene is confidently identified. This receptor was taken from an adult who had recovered from COVID-19. The CDR3 corresponds to CASTFSGISGYTF. At the DNA level, the sequence is TGTGCCAGCACCTTCTCGGGGATCAGCGGCTACACCTTC.